This T cell receptor beta chain was found in a study of T-cell memory formation after mild COVID-19. For the study at large: The study found TCR clusters largely donor specific.

This clonotype showed up just a few times. What it recognizes is unknown. TCRdb ran MiXCR on the 5' RACE reads and lists one entry per CDR3 protein. The table lists more than 400,000 distinct CDR3 sequences, 18% of them singletons, with more than 9% in the top ten. Germline CDR1 MNHNY, CDR2 SVGAGI (reference sequence). The CDR3 length is 13 residues. Trimming took off 0 bases at V and 8 bases at J, with 10 bases between the two ends. The study, taken as a whole, reports: Contracting clones from day 15 to 85 showed balanced CD4/CD8; later expanders favored CD4+.

The specimen sequenced was PBMCs or a T cell subset sorted from them (not recorded which). The gene calls are TRBV6-6 and TRBJ1-2; D uncertain. This TCR derives from an adult woman who had mild COVID-19 (a few samples of this study predate the infection). Cell type and time point are not known. The CDR3 protein is CASSYSTIYGYTF. CDR3 bases: TGTGCCAGCAGTTACTCGACGATTTACGGCTACACCTTC.